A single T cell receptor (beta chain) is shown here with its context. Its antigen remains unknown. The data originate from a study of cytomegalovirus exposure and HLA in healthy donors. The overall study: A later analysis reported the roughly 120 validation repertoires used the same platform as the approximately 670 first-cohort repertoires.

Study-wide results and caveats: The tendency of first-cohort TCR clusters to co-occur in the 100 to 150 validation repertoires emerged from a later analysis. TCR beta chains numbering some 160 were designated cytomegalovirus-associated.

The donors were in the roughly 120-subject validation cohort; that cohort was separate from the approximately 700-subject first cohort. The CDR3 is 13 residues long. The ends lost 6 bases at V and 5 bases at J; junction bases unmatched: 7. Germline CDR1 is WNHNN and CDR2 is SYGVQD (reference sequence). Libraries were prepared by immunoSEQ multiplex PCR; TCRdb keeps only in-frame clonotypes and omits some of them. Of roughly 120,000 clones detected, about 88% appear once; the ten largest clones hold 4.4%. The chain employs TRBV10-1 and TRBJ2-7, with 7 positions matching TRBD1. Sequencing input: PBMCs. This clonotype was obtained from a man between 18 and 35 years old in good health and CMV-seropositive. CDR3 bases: TGCGCCAGCAGCCGACAGGGATACAACGAGCAGTACTTC. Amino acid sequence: CASSRQGYNEQYF.